This T cell receptor beta chain derives from a study of Tregs in tolerant kidney transplant recipients (dated by TCRdb to the late 2010s). Turning to the overall study: The transplants used related donors with nonmyeloablative bone marrow transplantation, and mixed chimerism in the human trials was transient. TCRbeta sequencing was used in the study to identify donor-specific regulatory T cells before combined kidney and bone marrow transplantation, and the identified cells were then tracked after transplant.

This sample's time point label indicates: blood sample drawn before combined kidney and bone marrow transplant. Unstimulated Tregs (CD4+CD25+CD127-), CD4+ non-Tregs (CD4+CD25-), CD4 and CD8 cells were FACS-sorted from thawed PBMCs. The patients were a handful of recipients of combined kidney and bone marrow transplants from the ITN036ST trial, and samples were available only for these trial subjects. Healthy control blood was processed to PBMCs by Ficoll density gradient and cryopreserved, and patient PBMCs were collected before and after transplant. On this clone: There is no known antigen for this receptor. The record has no base qualities; no much larger clone is one base away.

The full study reports these points: In tolerant patients, the expansion of donor-specific Tregs was greater than global Treg expansion, suggesting that the expansion was antigen-driven rather than nonspecific. The study was limited by small patient numbers, and the findings need validation in larger populations and under other immunosuppression protocols. The most biologically relevant and donor-specific TCRbeta repertoire appeared to be identified by expanding Tregs with activated donor B cells. Biological reproducibility was not directly addressed, though technical replication error appeared minimal. PCR primers changed over time for some patients, so nucleotide-level comparison across those patients' samples was not possible.

The germline V gene (reference sequence) provides CDR1 SGHNT and CDR2 YYREEE. Trimming at the junction amounts to 4 bases on V and 0 bases on J, and the germline ends lie 17 bases apart. Counted from cysteine to phenylalanine, this CDR3 has 18 amino acids. This entry keeps only the CDR3 DNA: 54 bases, framed from base 1. For TCRbeta CDR3 sequencing, genomic DNA was extracted from sorted cells using the QIAGEN DNeasy Blood and Tissue Kit. High-throughput TCRbeta CDR3 sequencing, which included PCR amplification with bias correction and internal controls, was done commercially through immunoSEQ. The paper's data handling went like this. Unique productive TCRbeta sequences were defined by CDR3 nucleotide sequence when primers matched and otherwise by CDR3 amino acid sequence together with Vbeta and Jbeta genes. To correct sorting error, sequences shared between sorted populations at a frequency ratio of 2:1 or less were removed; the rest were assigned to the higher population. A sequence counted as donor-reactive if, in CFSE-low cells, the sequence had a frequency of at least 0.01% and was expanded at least 5-fold compared with unstimulated cells. Repertoire divergence was quantified by Jensen-Shannon divergence calculated from the top 100 TCRbeta sequences ranked by frequency. For any sample with multiple sequencing runs, sorting error was corrected in each run separately before the runs were pooled. TCRdb re-hosts the immuneACCESS table, in-frame sequences only. Its copies lack some clones; in the studies checked, an unresolved V gene accounts for under half of them, and the cause for the rest is not known. The D gene and trimming were derived from the DNA, and the V and J assignments and clone size from that table. The sample contains some 66,000 clones, roughly 90% of them found a single time. About a tenth of the sample comes from the top ten.

The chain is assembled from TRBV5-4 and TRBJ2-6, with TRBD1 as a weak D call on 5 bases. The sequences come from CD8+ T cells from blood, collected before the transplant. The TCR was taken from a human donor who received a combined kidney and bone marrow transplant. The DNA sequence is given as TGTGCCAGCAGCCCGAAGGGGAACAAAGCCTCTGGGGCCAACGTCCTGACTTTC. Translated, this gives CASSPKGNKASGANVLTF. Joined to the reference TRBV5-4 and TRBJ2-6 proteins, this CDR3 gives the full variable domain: ETGVTQSPTHLIKTRGQQVTLRCSSQSGHNTVSWYQQALGQGPQFIFQYYREEENGRGNFPPRFSGLQFPNYSSELNVNALELDDSALYLCASSPKGNKASGANVLTFGAGSRLTVL.